These 16 T cell receptor beta chains share one sample of origin, sequenced in a study of T cells in localized non-small cell lung cancer. Generated by immunoSEQ multiplex PCR, the TCRdb table keeps only in-frame clones and is missing some. The sample lists 3,000 to 4,000 clones; about 29% were seen once. The input for sequencing was normal lung tissue next to the tumor, taken before any cancer treatment. The receptors were gathered from a woman aged 40-69 years with stage I lung adenocarcinoma.

By frequency in the sample, this clone is medium-sized. The chain links TRBV11-3 to TRBJ1-2, with 9 bases aligning to TRBD1. Germline values: CDR1 SGHNT, CDR2 YENEEA. J was trimmed by 6 bases and V by 5 bases; bases with no gene match: 10. CDR3 size: 15 residues. CDR3 loop: CASSPLQGAFDGYTF. Here the CDR3 DNA reads TGTGCCAGCAGCCCCTTACAGGGGGCCTTCGATGGCTACACCTTC.

A few counts support this clone. This chain joins TRBV19 and TRBJ1-2; no definite D call. The germline V gene encodes CDR1 LNHDA and CDR2 SQIVND (reference sequence). This CDR3 has 14 residues. V gave up 3 bases and J gave up 8 bases, with 16 bases separating them. The CDR3 DNA reads as TGTGCCAGTAGTATTGATATGAGGTTAGAAGGCTACACCTTC. Translation: CASSIDMRLEGYTF.

The chain links TRBV6-8 to TRBJ2-1; unclear D gene. V lost 4 bases and J lost 6, with 13 bases in between. The CDR3 consists of 14 residues. Germline-derived CDR1 and CDR2 are MNHGY and SAAAGT. The CDR3 DNA is TGTGCCAGCAGTTTTCAGTCAGCAATCAATGAGCAGTTCTTC. This gives the protein CASSFQSAINEQFF.

This clone occurred a few times. The chain employs TRBV11-3 and TRBJ2-7; 9 bases agree with TRBD2. The CDR3 runs to 17 residues. V dropped 1 base and J dropped 4; count of bases not matched to a gene: 11. CDR1 SGHNT and CDR2 YENEEA come from the germline V gene. CDR3 sequence: CASSLVRGSGGSYEQYF. The CDR3 bases are TGTGCCAGCAGCTTAGTTCGTGGTAGCGGGGGCTCTTACGAGCAGTACTTC. The full variable domain, with the rest looked up from reference TRBV11-3 and TRBJ2-7, is EAGVVQSPRYKIIEKKQPVAFWCNPISGHNTLYWYLQNLGQGPELLIRYENEEAVDDSQLPKDRFSAERLKGVDSTLKIQPAELGDSAVYLCASSLVRGSGGSYEQYFGPGTRLTVT.

This clone was found a few times. V usage is TRBV11-3 and J usage is TRBJ1-3; D not certain. The germline V gene encodes CDR1 SGHNT and CDR2 YENEEA. The length of the CDR3 is 14 residues. V was cut by 3 bases and J by 3 bases, with 9 bases left in between. The CDR3 here is CASSLSPVGNTIYF. CDR3 bases: TGTGCCAGCAGCTTGTCTCCAGTTGGAAACACCATATATTTT.

This clone was observed a handful of times. V gene TRBV11-3 combines with J gene TRBJ1-2; D possibly corresponds to TRBD1 (6 bases). CDR3 size: 14 residues. Germline CDR1 is SGHNT and CDR2 is YENEEA. V was clipped by 5 bases and J by 7 bases, with 17 bases between them. In DNA, the CDR3 is TGTGCCAGCAGCCTGGACAGTACCGGAATTGGCTACACCTTC. As protein: CASSLDSTGIGYTF. Based on the CDR3 plus reference TRBV11-3 and TRBJ1-2, the full variable domain is EAGVVQSPRYKIIEKKQPVAFWCNPISGHNTLYWYLQNLGQGPELLIRYENEEAVDDSQLPKDRFSAERLKGVDSTLKIQPAELGDSAVYLCASSLDSTGIGYTFGSGTRLTVV.

V is TRBV6-8 and J is TRBJ2-3; TRBD1 matches at 11 bases. The CDR3 runs 15 residues. Germline loops: CDR1 MNHGY, CDR2 SAAAGT. Germline trimming cut 5 bases from V and 6 bases from J; bases unmatched to any gene: 7. DNA for the CDR3: TGTGCCAGCAGTCCCCGGGGGACAGGGGGTGATACGCAGTATTTT. It translates to CASSPRGTGGDTQYF.

This clone occurred a few times. The chain couples TRBV9 to TRBJ2-2, with 7 nucleotides matching TRBD2. V shed 0 bases and J 6 bases; nucleotides not matched to a gene: 5. CDR1 and CDR2 from the germline V gene are SGDLS and YYNGEE. This CDR3 has 15 amino acids. This CDR3 reads CASSVGGRRAGELFF. The CDR3 nucleotides read TGTGCCAGCAGCGTAGGCGGGAGAAGGGCCGGGGAGCTGTTTTTT.

This clone was recorded once. This chain links TRBV19 with TRBJ1-4; unclear D gene. Trimming cost V 3 bases and J 5 bases, with 16 bases left between them. The CDR3 totals 16 residues. Germline-derived CDR1 and CDR2 are LNHDA and SQIVND (reference sequence). CDR3 nucleotide sequence: TGTGCCAGTAGTATCCGGAGCGGGGTGAGAAATGAAAAACTGTTTTTT. It specifies CASSIRSGVRNEKLFF.

The chain joins TRBV28 to TRBJ2-5; 9 bases are shared with TRBD2. V gave up 3 bases and J gave up 4 bases; unmatched junction bases: 9. The CDR3 loop spans 16 amino acids. The germline gives CDR1 MDHEN, CDR2 SYDVKM. The CDR3 spells CASSLVIAGEGETQYF. The CDR3 nucleotides read TGTGCCAGCAGTTTGGTGATAGCGGGAGAGGGAGAGACCCAGTACTTC.

CDR3 nucleotide sequence: TGTGCCAGTAGTAGACTAGCGGACACAGATACGCAGTATTTT. Its translation is CASSRLADTDTQYF. The chain carries TRBV19 and TRBJ2-3; the match to TRBD2 covers 9 bases. This CDR3 is built from 14 residues. Germline V CDR1 and CDR2: LNHDA, SQIVND (reference sequence). V shed 4 bases and J 2 bases; nucleotides not matched to a gene: 1.

In this sample, this clone turned up once. The rearrangement uses TRBV14 and TRBJ2-3; TRBD2 agrees at 11 bases. Germline values: CDR1 SGHDN, CDR2 FVKESK. The V segment lost 1 base and the J segment 4 bases; nucleotides outside the gene matches: 7. This CDR3 has 17 residues. This CDR3 is CASSQGVLAGVPDTQYF. The CDR3 DNA sequence: TGTGCCAGCAGCCAAGGGGTACTAGCGGGAGTACCAGATACGCAGTATTTT.

The chain recombines TRBV7-2 with TRBJ2-7, with TRBD2 matching 13 bases. The germline V gene encodes CDR1 SGHTA and CDR2 FQGNSA. This CDR3 comprises 13 residues. Germline trimming cut 5 bases from V and 6 bases from J; bases unmatched to any gene: 1. The CDR3 DNA reads as TGTGCCAGCAGCGGACTAGCGGGAGCCGAGCAGTACTTC. Its translation is CASSGLAGAEQYF.

V gene TRBV6-8 combines with J gene TRBJ2-5; D possibly uses TRBD1 or TRBD2 (5 bases each). Germline-derived CDR1 and CDR2 are MNHGY and SAAAGT. The CDR3 length is 13 residues. Trimming took 2 bases from V and 4 from J, leaving 8 bases between them. CDR3 in amino acids: CASSYLGAETQYF. Written as DNA, the CDR3 is TGTGCCAGCAGTTACCTCGGGGCAGAGACCCAGTACTTC.

The chain employs TRBV19 and TRBJ2-7; 8 nucleotides match TRBD1. Germline CDR1 is LNHDA and CDR2 is SQIVND (reference sequence). The length of the CDR3 is 17 residues. The trim removed 2 bases at V and 3 bases at J, leaving 12 bases unmatched. In DNA form, the CDR3 reads TGTGCCAGTAGTATAAGATCGGGGCAGGGGGCGAGCTACGAGCAGTACTTC. Translation gives CASSIRSGQGASYEQYF.

CDR3 in DNA: TGCGCCAGCAGGGGACTAGCGGGAGACAATGAGCAGTTCTTC. Its protein is CASRGLAGDNEQFF. V and J are TRBV5-1 and TRBJ2-1; 14 bases line up with TRBD2. The CDR3 runs to 14 residues. The germline V gene has CDR1 SGHRS and CDR2 YFSETQ. V was pared by 5 bases and J by 5 bases, with 0 bases of the junction left unmatched.